The 27 T cell receptor beta chains below come from one sample, sequenced in a study of blood T cell repertoires in COVID-19. Sequencing used immunoSEQ multiplex PCR; TCRdb keeps in-frame clones, though not all of them. The sample lists 400,000 to 450,000 clones; 90% were seen once. Material: PBMCs or T cells enriched from blood (not recorded which). All receptors come from a man between 18 and 29 years old who had recovered from COVID-19.

The chain recombines TRBV2 with TRBJ2-2; 8 bases align to TRBD1. After removal of 9 bases from V and 4 bases from J, the junction contained 10 bases not matched to a gene. The CDR3 covers 15 residues. Germline lookup yields CDR1 SNHLY and CDR2 FYNNEI. CDR3 coding DNA: TGTGCCAGTTCCGGGACAGGAGTAGTCACCGGGGAGCTGTTTTTT. Its translation: CASSGTGVVTGELFF.

J is TRBJ1-2 and V is TRBV19; 8 bases fit TRBD1. The CDR3 is made up of 16 amino acids. Germline assignment: CDR1 LNHDA and CDR2 SQIVND (reference sequence). Germline trimming cut 1 base from V and 3 bases from J; bases unmatched to any gene: 7. In DNA form, the CDR3 reads TGTGCCAGTAGTATAGCTAGAGGACAGGGCCACTATGGCTACACCTTC. Protein: CASSIARGQGHYGYTF.

V is TRBV7-8 and J is TRBJ2-2, with D possibly matching TRBD1 (6 bases). The CDR3 has 16 amino acids. The V end lost 5 bases, the J end lost 2 bases, and 15 bases lay between the germline ends. Germline lookup yields CDR1 SGHVS and CDR2 FQNEAQ. CDR3 bases: TGTGCCAGCAGCCGCTACGGACAGCGCAACACCGGGGAGCTGTTTTTT. It codes for CASSRYGQRNTGELFF.

Comments on this clone: This sample also contains other DNA sequences that code for the same CDR3. The CDR3 reads CAISGTGTGNEKLFF. In nucleotides, the CDR3 is TGTGCCATCAGTGGGACCGGGACAGGGAACGAAAAACTGTTTTTT. The rearrangement links TRBV10-3 to TRBJ1-4, with 9 nucleotides matching TRBD1. CDR3 size: 15 residues. The germline V gene encodes CDR1 ENHRY and CDR2 SYGVKD. With 4 bases clipped from V and 8 bases from J, the junction kept 8 bases outside the gene matches.

The chain carries TRBV7-2 and TRBJ1-6; the match to TRBD1 covers 11 bases. V shed 4 bases, J shed 10 bases, and the junction held 6 bases outside the gene matches. This CDR3 is built from 15 residues. Germline CDR1 reads SGHTA; CDR2 reads FQGNSA. This CDR3 reads CASSWGQGDWSPLHF. CDR3 nucleotide sequence: TGTGCCAGCAGCTGGGGACAGGGGGACTGGTCACCCCTCCACTTT.

This clone has more than one count but fewer than ten. This rearrangement joins TRBV25-1 to TRBJ1-2; 10 bases line up with TRBD1. The CDR3 sequence is 14 residues long. The ends lost 8 bases at V and 6 bases at J; junction bases unmatched: 9. The germline V gene encodes CDR1 MGHDK and CDR2 SYGVNS. In nucleotides, the CDR3 is TGTGCCAGCTCCAACCCCGGACAGGGGGATGGCTACACCTTC. It translates to CASSNPGQGDGYTF.

The genes are TRBV10-3 and TRBJ1-2; TRBD1 is a possible D gene (5 bases). CDR3 size: 19 residues. V was pared by 0 bases and J by 2 bases, with 22 bases between. Per germline, CDR1 ENHRY and CDR2 SYGVKD. CDR3: CAISESYSRREQANYGYTF. The CDR3 DNA reads as TGTGCCATCAGTGAGTCATATTCGAGGAGAGAACAGGCGAACTATGGCTACACCTTC.

The J gene is TRBJ1-3, the V gene TRBV11-3, with no clear D. Trimming shortened V by 1 base and J by 0 bases, and 7 bases separated the two germline ends. The CDR3 covers 15 residues. Germline CDR1 SGHNT, CDR2 YENEEA. The CDR3 loop reads CASSLGRISGNTIYF. The CDR3 coding sequence is TGTGCCAGCAGCTTAGGGCGGATCTCTGGAAACACCATATATTTT.

The chain combines TRBV11-3 with TRBJ1-2; the D is unclear. This CDR3 is built from 13 residues. Looked up from germline, CDR1 is SGHNT and CDR2 is YENEEA. The ends were cut back, 5 bases at V and 4 bases at J, with 11 bases in the middle. CDR3 region: CASSPSSGYGYTF. CDR3 DNA sequence: TGTGCCAGCAGCCCTTCTTCAGGCTATGGCTACACCTTC.

The chain is built from TRBV19 and TRBJ1-2, with D unresolved. This CDR3 is 12 amino acids long. The V end lost 6 bases, the J end lost 4 bases, and 9 bases lay between the germline ends. The germline gives CDR1 LNHDA, CDR2 SQIVND (reference sequence). CDR3 coding DNA: TGTGCCAGTAGAACACGGGGCTATGGCTACACCTTC. As protein: CASRTRGYGYTF.

The V and J genes are TRBV9 and TRBJ1-5; 7 bases are a match to TRBD1. The ends lost 4 bases at V and 7 bases at J; junction bases unmatched: 8. The CDR3 covers 14 residues. From germline, CDR1 is SGDLS and CDR2 YYNGEE. In nucleotides, the CDR3 is TGTGCCAGCAGCTCTTCGCAGGGGGTCCAGCCCCAGCATTTT. It codes for CASSSSQGVQPQHF.

The chain links TRBV4-1 to TRBJ2-3, with a weak D call TRBD2 (6 bases). The CDR3 contains 15 residues. Germline V gives CDR1 MGHRA, CDR2 YSYEKL. The germline V and J ends were trimmed by 1 base and 2 bases, with 10 bases remaining between them. The DNA for the CDR3 is TGCGCCAGCAGCCAAGCGGGCGGGACCACAGATACGCAGTATTTT. Translating gives CASSQAGGTTDTQYF.

In this sample, this clone turned up a few times. The V call is TRBV19, the J call TRBJ2-3; 10 nucleotides match TRBD1. This CDR3 region has 14 residues. The junction had 8 bases not matched to a gene; V was cut back by 10 bases and J by 4 bases. Germline lookup yields CDR1 LNHDA and CDR2 SQIVND (reference sequence). The CDR3 loop is CATQAGTGADTQYF. CDR3 DNA sequence: TGTGCCACCCAGGCCGGGACAGGGGCAGATACGCAGTATTTT.

The rearrangement links TRBV18 to TRBJ1-3; D may be TRBD1 (6 bases). The V end lost 0 bases, the J end lost 0 bases, and 15 bases lay between the germline ends. This CDR3 comprises 18 residues. Germline assignment: CDR1 KGHSH and CDR2 LQKENI. CDR3 nucleotides: TGTGCCAGCTCACCACCCTCTATACGGGGACACTCTGGAAACACCATATATTTT. It specifies CASSPPSIRGHSGNTIYF.

The chain combines TRBV19 with TRBJ1-5, with no clear D. The V gene's germline CDR1 is LNHDA and CDR2 SQIVND (reference sequence). The CDR3 is 15 residues long. Trimming shortened V by 4 bases and J by 1 base, and 11 bases separated the two germline ends. CDR3 sequence (DNA): TGTGCCAGTAGTACTCTGGCAGGAAGCAATCAGCCCCAGCATTTT. This translates into CASSTLAGSNQPQHF. The full variable domain, rest sourced from reference TRBV19 and TRBJ1-5, is DGGITQSPKYLFRKEGQNVTLSCEQNLNHDAMYWYRQDPGQGLRLIYYSQIVNDFQKGDIAEGYSVSREKKESFPLTVTSAQKNPTAFYLCASSTLAGSNQPQHFGDGTRLSIL.

This rearrangement joins TRBV5-6 to TRBJ2-7, with 7 bases matching TRBD1. V lost 7 bases to trimming and J lost 1 base; unmatched junction nucleotides: 8. The CDR3 loop spans 14 amino acids. Germline CDR1 reads SGHDT; CDR2 reads YYEEEE. CDR3 DNA sequence: TGTGCCAGCGGCTACAGGGGTGGGTCCTACGAGCAGTACTTC. Its translation: CASGYRGGSYEQYF.

V gene TRBV2 combines with J gene TRBJ1-3, with a possible D match to TRBD1 (6 bases). Per the germline V gene, CDR1 is SNHLY and CDR2 is FYNNEI. The CDR3 runs 14 residues. V was cut by 5 bases and J by 1 base, with 9 bases left in between. The DNA of the CDR3 is TGTGCCAGCAGTCAGGGGATTTCTGGAAACACCATATATTTT. Translation gives CASSQGISGNTIYF.

This chain links TRBV19 with TRBJ1-5, with D maybe TRBD1 (6 bases). Germline V gene lookup returns CDR1 LNHDA and CDR2 SQIVND (reference sequence). The CDR3 runs 14 residues. V lost 5 bases, J lost 4 bases, and 12 bases lay in between. The CDR3 protein is CASSLGASNQPQHF. The CDR3 DNA sequence: TGTGCCAGTAGTTTGGGGGCCTCTAATCAGCCCCAGCATTTT.

The J gene is TRBJ2-7, the V gene TRBV6-5, with 8 bases fitting TRBD1. V was clipped by 3 bases and J by 6 bases; unmatched bases: 7. The CDR3 contains 14 residues. Germline CDR1 is MNHEY and CDR2 is SVGAGI. The CDR3 spells CASSYADRVGEQYF. For the CDR3, the DNA is TGTGCCAGCAGTTATGCGGACAGGGTTGGCGAGCAGTACTTC.

Concerning this clone itself: Other DNA sequences in this specimen translate into the identical CDR3. The chain employs TRBV20-1 and TRBJ2-7; no reliable D call. The CDR3 consists of 10 residues. CDR1 and CDR2 (germline): DFQATT, SNEGSKA (reference sequence). With 3 bases removed from V and 6 bases from J, the gap between germline ends came to 6 bases. The CDR3 sequence is CSASRGEQYF. CDR3 DNA: TGCAGTGCTAGCCGCGGCGAGCAGTACTTC.

This clone was seen a handful of times. The genes are TRBV18 and TRBJ1-1; 7 nucleotides match TRBD1. The CDR3 loop spans 16 amino acids. Losses at the gene ends were 6 bases for V and 5 bases for J; bases not matched to a gene: 15. Per the germline V gene, CDR1 is KGHSH and CDR2 is LQKENI. Written as DNA, the CDR3 is TGTGCCAGCTCCACAAGGTCAGGGGGTGTGGAAACTGAAGCTTTCTTT. This translates into CASSTRSGGVETEAFF. The complete variable domain, with remaining parts taken from reference TRBV18 and TRBJ1-1, reads NAGVMQNPRHLVRRRGQEARLRCSPMKGHSHVYWYRQLPEEGLKFMVYLQKENIIDESGMPKERFSAEFPKEGPSILRIQQVVRGDSAAYFCASSTRSGGVETEAFFGQGTRLTVV.

This rearrangement joins TRBV29-1 to TRBJ1-2; D not resolved. The V and J ends lost 1 base and 4 bases respectively, with 7 bases between them. Germline-derived CDR1 and CDR2 are SQVTM and ANQGSEA. The CDR3 covers 12 residues. The chain's CDR3 is CSVEGLSYGYTF. The CDR3 region has the DNA TGCAGCGTTGAAGGTCTCTCCTATGGCTACACCTTC.

The V gene is TRBV7-3, the J gene TRBJ1-3; TRBD1 agrees at 9 bases. J was trimmed by 2 bases and V by 4 bases; bases with no gene match: 3. Germline V gene lookup returns CDR1 SGHTA and CDR2 FQGTGA. The CDR3 has 15 residues. The CDR3 sequence: CASSSGTGPGNTIYF. Written as DNA, the CDR3 is TGTGCCAGCAGCTCCGGGACAGGGCCTGGAAACACCATATATTTT. The full variable domain, its missing parts supplied by reference TRBV7-3 and TRBJ1-3, is GAGVSQTPSNKVTEKGKYVELRCDPISGHTALYWYRQSLGQGPEFLIYFQGTGAADDSGLPNDRFFAVRPEGSVSTLKIQRTERGDSAVYLCASSSGTGPGNTIYFGEGSWLTVV.

This clone came up a few times. This chain links TRBV6-2 or TRBV6-3 with TRBJ1-6, with a tentative D call TRBD1 (5 bases). Trimming cost V 2 bases and J 8 bases, with 13 bases left between them. This CDR3 has 15 residues. Germline-derived CDR1 and CDR2 are MNHEY and SVGEGT. The CDR3 loop is CASSYVVGGDSPLHF. In DNA form, the CDR3 reads TGTGCCAGCAGTTACGTCGTAGGAGGGGATTCACCCCTCCACTTT.

The chain carries TRBV27 and TRBJ1-1, with 8 bases that match TRBD1. The germline V gene has CDR1 MNHEY and CDR2 SMNVEV (reference sequence). The CDR3 sequence is 16 residues long. Trimming removed 0 bases from V and 8 bases from J; junction bases left unmatched: 11. This CDR3 reads CASSLSRDRPLGEAFF. As DNA, the CDR3 is TGTGCCAGCAGTTTATCGAGGGACAGGCCTTTAGGGGAAGCTTTCTTT.

This clone is a singleton in its sample. This chain joins TRBV6-1 and TRBJ1-1, with 8 positions matching TRBD1. The V segment lost 2 bases and the J segment 6 bases; nucleotides outside the gene matches: 8. The CDR3 is made up of 15 amino acids. Germline V gene sequence: CDR1 MNHNS, CDR2 SASEGT. The CDR3 coding sequence is TGTGCCAGCAGTGAACAGGACAGGGCCCGAGCTGAAGCTTTCTTT. Its protein product is CASSEQDRARAEAFF.

This clone was seen only a few times. The chain links TRBV7-2 to TRBJ2-1; 8 bases agree with TRBD1. The junction had 8 bases not matched to a gene; V was cut back by 5 bases and J by 8 bases. CDR1 is SGHTA and CDR2 is FQGNSA in the germline V gene. This CDR3 has 14 residues. CDR3 residues: CASSPGDRYHEQFF. CDR3 sequence (DNA): TGTGCCAGCAGCCCCGGGGACAGGTATCATGAGCAGTTCTTC.